This TCR beta chain was recorded in a study of blood T cells in healthy people across ages. The authors ran a second PCR of about 6 to 11 cycles using a sample-barcoded 5' primer and a J-beta primer mix. TCRdb reprocessed the 5' RACE reads with MiXCR, giving one entry per CDR3 protein. The sample lists 1.5 million to 1.9 million distinct CDR3 sequences, under 55% occurring once. Germline V CDR1 and CDR2: KGHSY, FQNENV. The CDR3 consists of 15 residues. The germline V and J ends were trimmed by 2 bases and 2 bases, with 9 bases remaining between them. The sequence came from a woman aged 18-29 years in good health. Sequencing input: blood. The chain couples TRBV16 to TRBJ1-4, with unresolved D. CDR3 residues: CASSQTGWTNEKLFF. In DNA form, the CDR3 reads TGTGCCAGCAGCCAAACGGGATGGACTAATGAAAAACTGTTTTTT. The full variable domain, in which reference TRBV16 and TRBJ1-4 provide the parts outside the CDR3, is GEEVAQTPKHLVRGEGQKAKLYCAPIKGHSYVFWYQQVLKNEFKFLISFQNENVFDETGMPKERFSAKCLPNSPCSLEIQATKLEDSAVYFCASSQTGWTNEKLFFGSGTQLSVL.